These T cell receptor beta chains were read from a single sample in a study of T cells in Graves' hyperthyroidism and ophthalmopathy. Each CDR3 protein is one row after TCRdb ran MiXCR on the multiplex PCR reads. In the table there are around 300,000 distinct CDR3 sequences, around 19% of which are singletons. Source material: blood. The receptors were sampled from a man aged 45-65 years with Graves' ophthalmopathy. CDR3s include the opening cysteine and the closing phenylalanine or tryptophan. A D gene is named only where the DNA matches it firmly. Clone size is shown for a subset of rows, as once, few, many or a class of expanded clone.

CDR3 DNA,CDR3 protein,V gene,J gene,clone size,D gene
TGTGCCAGCAGTGATTCAGCGGGAGGGCGGAGCTCCTACAATGAGCAGTTCTTC,CASSDSAGGRSSYNEQFF,TRBV2,TRBJ2-1,few,TRBD2
TGTGCCAGCAGCCCCCCGGGACTAGTTTCCGGGGAGCTGTTTTTT,CASSPPGLVSGELFF,TRBV7-9,TRBJ2-2,many,TRBD2
TGCGCCAGCAGATGGACTAGCGGGAGTTATGATGAGCAGTTCTTC,CASRWTSGSYDEQFF,TRBV10-2,TRBJ2-1,.,TRBD2
TGTGCCAGCAGCTCCGGACAGGGTGGGGACAATGAGCAGTTCTTC,CASSSGQGGDNEQFF,TRBV28,TRBJ2-1,many,TRBD1
TGTGCCAGCAGCTTTGACAGGGCGAACACTGAAGCTTTCTTT,CASSFDRANTEAFF,TRBV7-2,TRBJ1-1,many,TRBD1
TGTGCCTGGAGTCCCCTAAGGATTCTAGCCAAAAACATTCAGTACTTC,CAWSPLRILAKNIQYF,TRBV30,TRBJ2-4,few,.
TGCGCCAGCAGCCAAGCTCGGGACGGAAGCTCCTACGAGCAGTACTTC,CASSQARDGSSYEQYF,TRBV4-1,TRBJ2-7,few,.
TGTGCCAGCAGTGACCGGACTAGCGGGAACCATGAGCAGTTCTTC,CASSDRTSGNHEQFF,TRBV2,TRBJ2-1,many,TRBD2
TGTGCCAGCAGCCCGGGACTAGCGGGAGCTGGGACCCAGTACTTC,CASSPGLAGAGTQYF,TRBV7-3,TRBJ2-5,many,TRBD2
TGTGCCAGCAGTTTAAGACCCTCCGGGGTCGAGCAGTACTTC,CASSLRPSGVEQYF,TRBV28,TRBJ2-7,.,.
TGTGCCAGCAGATGGACCCGGGCAGCTGAAGCTTTCTTT,CASRWTRAAEAFF,TRBV27,TRBJ1-1,few,.
TGTGCCAGCAGCCAGACAGACTCGACTAATTCACCCCTCCACTTT,CASSQTDSTNSPLHF,TRBV3-1,TRBJ1-6,many,.
TGTGCCAGCAGTTCAAGGACCAGTGGCAATCAGCCCCAGCATTTT,CASSSRTSGNQPQHF,TRBV2,TRBJ1-5,many,.
TGTGCCAGCACCGTAGCTGGGGCCAACGTCCTGACTTTC,CASTVAGANVLTF,TRBV12-3/TRBV12-4,TRBJ2-6,.,.
TGCGCCAGCCAAAGGGGGGTCGGCTACGAGCAGTACTTC,CASQRGVGYEQYF,TRBV10-1,TRBJ2-7,once,.